This record looks at one TCR beta chain sequence and its context. Its antigen is not identified. In the PCR, 60 Vbeta and 13 Jbeta primers were used. Profiled with immunoSEQ multiplex PCR; TCRdb holds only in-frame clones, not every one. The table has about 180,000 clones, about 85% seen once. The sample is drawn from a study of cytomegalovirus exposure and HLA in healthy donors. Findings of the study overall: Using a false discovery rate of 0.05, a later analysis showed that approximately 17,000 TCR beta sequences were associated with HLA alleles. On later analysis, the bulk of CMV-associated TCR beta chains appeared to be HLA-restricted. Diagnosis of cytomegalovirus status made by the classifier reportedly showed high specificity and sensitivity. TCR beta V- and J-gene trimming was later associated with a missense DCLRE1C variant.

Unmatched junction bases numbered 9, after V lost 4 bases and J lost 0 bases. Per the germline V gene, CDR1 is SGHNT and CDR2 is YYREEE (reference sequence). This CDR3 has 18 residues. The chain carries TRBV5-4 and TRBJ1-6; 8 positions agree with TRBD1. Sequencing was done on a sample of PBMCs. The clonotype comes from a boy aged 2 to 10 in good health and CMV-seronegative. The CDR3 nucleotides are TGTGCCAGCAGCCCAGGACAGGGCGAGGGCTCCTATAATTCACCCCTCCACTTT. The encoded protein is CASSPGQGEGSYNSPLHF. The full variable domain, its missing parts supplied by reference TRBV5-4 and TRBJ1-6, is ETGVTQSPTHLIKTRGQQVTLRCSSQSGHNTVSWYQQALGQGPQFIFQYYREEENGRGNFPPRFSGLQFPNYSSELNVNALELDDSALYLCASSPGQGEGSYNSPLHFGNGTRLTVT.